The rows below give T cell receptor beta chains drawn from one sample of a study of STAT5B mutations in CD4+ large granular lymphocyte leukemia. Sequenced by immunoSEQ multiplex PCR; TCRdb stores in-frame clones only, minus some. The sample includes some 33,000 clones, around four fifths of them seen just once. The sample was CD4+ T cells from blood buffy coats. All receptors derive from a human donor in good health. CDR3s include the opening cysteine and the closing phenylalanine or tryptophan. A D gene is named only where the DNA matches it firmly. The size of a clone is reported for some rows only, either as once, few or many, or as a class for expanded clones.

j_call,d_call,clone_size,v_call,cdr3_aa,cdr3_nt
TRBJ2-5,.,once,TRBV29-1,CSVERTTYQETQYF,TGCAGCGTTGAGAGGACTACTTACCAAGAGACCCAGTACTTC
TRBJ1-5,.,few,TRBV19,CATEPWRGGDSQPQHF,TGTGCCACCGAACCTTGGCGGGGGGGTGATAGTCAGCCCCAGCATTTT
TRBJ1-6,.,.,TRBV14,CASSREGTIGSYNSPLHF,TGTGCCAGCAGCCGAGAGGGAACTATAGGCTCCTATAATTCACCCCTCCACTTT
TRBJ2-5,.,.,TRBV9,CASSALDDRLLETQYF,TGTGCCAGCAGCGCCCTAGACGACAGACTACTAGAGACCCAGTACTTC
TRBJ2-5,TRBD2,.,TRBV30,CAWRRAGGGETQYF,TGTGCCTGGAGAAGAGCGGGGGGTGGAGAGACCCAGTACTTC
TRBJ2-2,.,.,TRBV7-2,CASSYAFTTGELFF,TGTGCCAGCAGCTACGCTTTCACCACCGGGGAGCTGTTTTTT
TRBJ2-1,.,.,TRBV27,CASSSVREGGDEQFF,TGTGCCAGCAGTTCGGTTAGGGAAGGGGGTGATGAGCAGTTCTTC
TRBJ1-1,.,once,TRBV6-5,CASAVSSRRLPEAFF,TGTGCCAGCGCGGTCTCGAGCCGACGGCTTCCTGAAGCTTTCTTT
TRBJ2-1,.,.,TRBV5-1,CASSLVDNEQFF,TGCGCCAGCAGCTTGGTCGACAATGAGCAGTTCTTC
TRBJ2-6,.,.,TRBV11-1,CASRPGTMDSGANVLTF,TGTGCCAGCAGGCCCGGGACAATGGACTCTGGGGCCAACGTCCTGACTTTC
TRBJ1-1,.,.,TRBV5-1,CASSLTGNTEAFF,TGCGCCAGCAGCTTGACCGGGAACACTGAAGCTTTCTTT
TRBJ2-3,.,.,TRBV6-5,CASSSTGGGTDTQYF,TGTGCCAGCAGTTCCACAGGGGGGGGTACAGATACGCAGTATTTT
TRBJ2-7,.,.,TRBV14,CASSRGTILSYEQYF,TGTGCCAGCAGCCGTGGGACGATATTATCCTACGAGCAGTACTTC
TRBJ2-7,TRBD1,.,TRBV18,CASSKTGQASSYEQYF,TGTGCCAGCTCAAAAACGGGACAGGCCAGCTCCTACGAGCAGTACTTC
TRBJ2-2,TRBD2,once,TRBV6-6,CASSSLSGGVTGELFF,TGTGCCAGCAGTTCTTTAAGCGGGGGAGTAACCGGGGAGCTGTTTTTT
TRBJ2-3,.,.,TRBV7-9,CASSFFGADYTDTQYF,TGTGCCAGCAGCTTTTTCGGAGCGGATTACACAGATACGCAGTATTTT
TRBJ2-3,TRBD1,.,TRBV6-5,CASSPGTGGLDTQYF,TGTGCCAGCAGCCCCGGGACAGGGGGCTTAGATACGCAGTATTTT
TRBJ2-3,.,.,TRBV5-4,CASTPWGFGTDTQYF,TGTGCCAGCACTCCCTGGGGGTTTGGCACAGATACGCAGTATTTT
TRBJ1-5,.,.,TRBV7-9,CASSLEDQPQHF,TGTGCCAGCAGCTTAGAGGATCAGCCCCAGCATTTT